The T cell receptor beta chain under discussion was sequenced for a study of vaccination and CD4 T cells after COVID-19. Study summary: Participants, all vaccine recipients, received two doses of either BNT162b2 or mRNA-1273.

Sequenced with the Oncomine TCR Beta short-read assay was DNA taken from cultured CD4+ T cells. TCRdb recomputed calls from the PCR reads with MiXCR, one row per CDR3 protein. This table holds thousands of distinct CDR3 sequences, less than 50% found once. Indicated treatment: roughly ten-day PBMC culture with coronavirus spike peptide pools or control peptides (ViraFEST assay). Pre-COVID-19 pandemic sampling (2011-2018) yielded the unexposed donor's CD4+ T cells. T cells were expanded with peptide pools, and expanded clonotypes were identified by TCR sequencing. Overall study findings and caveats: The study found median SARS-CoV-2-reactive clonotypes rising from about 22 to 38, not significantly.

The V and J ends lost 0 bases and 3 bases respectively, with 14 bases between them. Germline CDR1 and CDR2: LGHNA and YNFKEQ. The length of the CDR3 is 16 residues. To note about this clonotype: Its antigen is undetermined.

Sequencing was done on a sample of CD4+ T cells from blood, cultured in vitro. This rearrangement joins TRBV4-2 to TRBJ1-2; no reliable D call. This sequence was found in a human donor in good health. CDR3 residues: CASSQEPPWRDYGYTF. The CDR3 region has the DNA TGTGCCAGCAGCCAAGAACCTCCATGGAGGGACTATGGCTACACCTTC.